The entry below gives a single TCR beta chain sequence along with its context. Antigen unknown. Researchers ran the PCR with 60 Vbeta and 13 Jbeta primers. Profiling relied on immunoSEQ multiplex PCR, and the TCRdb table lists in-frame clones only, not all of them. The sample lists about 180,000 clones, over 75% occurring once. This sample is part of a study of cytomegalovirus exposure and HLA in healthy donors. Study details: Around four fifths of 398 genotyped donors fell in the Caucasian-associated ancestry cluster. Study observations and caveats: Excluded were some V segments that proved indistinguishable, including TRBV6-2 and TRBV6-3.

Per the germline V gene, CDR1 is SGHTA and CDR2 is FQGTGA. The CDR3 contains 16 residues. V dropped 2 bases and J dropped 0 bases, with 13 bases sitting between them. This TCR was sampled from a woman aged 45-59 years in good health and CMV-seronegative. Sample: PBMCs. This sequence joins TRBV7-3 and TRBJ1-2, with D perhaps matching TRBD1 (6 bases). CDR3 DNA: TGTGCCAGCAGCTTAGGAGGTGCAGGGGCTAACTATGGCTACACCTTC. Its translation is CASSLGGAGANYGYTF.